These T cell receptor beta chains were read from a single sample in a study of response to subunit inactivated influenza vaccine. TCRdb reprocessed the RT-PCR reads with MiXCR, giving one entry per CDR3 protein. The sample has some 600,000 distinct CDR3 sequences; approximately 15% are singletons. The sample consisted of PBMCs from blood, taken around 15 days before vaccination. All receptors come from a middle-aged man who received an inactivated influenza vaccine. CDR3s include the opening cysteine and the closing phenylalanine or tryptophan. A D gene is named only where the DNA matches it firmly. Size is omitted from some rows. Given values are once, few, many or a class for expanded clones.

NA	TRBV24-1	TRBD2	TRBJ2-5	TGTGCCACCAGTGATTTAGGACTAGCCGGCGAGACCCAGTACTTC	CATSDLGLAGETQYF
few	TRBV3-1	TRBD2	TRBJ2-1	TGTGCCAGCAGCCAAGATTGGGGACTAGCGGGGATAGAGCAGTTCTTC	CASSQDWGLAGIEQFF
few	TRBV3-1	NA	TRBJ1-2	TGTGCCAGCAGCCAAGTGAGGGATGGCTACACCTTC	CASSQVRDGYTF
few	TRBV5-1	TRBD2	TRBJ2-3	TGCGCCAGCAGCTCGACTAGCGGGGCCCCAGATACGCAGTATTTT	CASSSTSGAPDTQYF
NA	TRBV28	TRBD2	TRBJ2-5	TGTGCCAGCAGTTTACGCCTTGGGCTAGCGGCCCAAGAGACCCAGTACTTC	CASSLRLGLAAQETQYF
few	TRBV10-2	TRBD2	TRBJ2-5	TGCGCCAGCAGTGAGATTAGCGGGGGGTCAACCGCGACCCAGTACTTC	CASSEISGGSTATQYF
NA	TRBV7-2	TRBD2	TRBJ2-1	TGTGCCAGCAGTTCTAGCGGGAACTCCTACAATGAGCAGTTCTTC	CASSSSGNSYNEQFF
NA	TRBV19	NA	TRBJ1-1	TGTGCCAGTAGTATAGGAGGGTGGAACACTGAAGCTTTCTTT	CASSIGGWNTEAFF
few	TRBV5-8	NA	TRBJ2-7	TGTGCCAGCAGATCAATTTCCAGTCGGCTGCAACTCTACGAGCAGTACTTC	CASRSISSRLQLYEQYF
NA	TRBV28	NA	TRBJ2-4	TGTGCCAGCAGCTACCAAAAAGGCTTTCAGTACTTC	CASSYQKGFQYF
NA	TRBV7-8	TRBD1	TRBJ2-7	TGTGCCAGCAGCTGGGGGGACAGGGGGACCCACGAGCAGTACTTC	CASSWGDRGTHEQYF
NA	TRBV7-2	TRBD1	TRBJ2-1	TGTGCCAGCAGCTTAGCCCCGGGGACAGGGGGCGCGTCGGAGCAGTTCTTC	CASSLAPGTGGASEQFF
NA	TRBV9	TRBD1	TRBJ2-1	TGTGCCAGCAGCCCGAGGACAGGAGTTTCCTACAATGAGCAGTTCTTC	CASSPRTGVSYNEQFF
few	TRBV5-1	NA	TRBJ2-3	TGCGCCAGCAGCTCGCGAACAGGGCCCACAGATACGCAGTATTTT	CASSSRTGPTDTQYF
NA	TRBV15	NA	TRBJ2-1	TGTGCCACCAGCAACTATGAGTACAATGAGCAGTTCTTC	CATSNYEYNEQFF
many	TRBV7-8	NA	TRBJ1-1	TGTGCCAGCAGCTTAGTAACAGGAGGGAACACTGAAGCTTTCTTT	CASSLVTGGNTEAFF
few	TRBV5-5	NA	TRBJ2-3	TGTGCCAGCGGGGACGGGACTTCTAGCACAGATACGCAGTATTTT	CASGDGTSSTDTQYF
NA	TRBV27	TRBD1	TRBJ2-7	TGTGCCAGCAAGGGGACAGTAACCACCTACGAGCAGTACTTC	CASKGTVTTYEQYF
NA	TRBV3-1	TRBD2	TRBJ2-7	TGTGCCAGCAGCCGCCCCGGGGGGGGAGCCTACGAGCAGTACTTC	CASSRPGGGAYEQYF
few	TRBV6-2/TRBV6-3	NA	TRBJ1-1	TGTGCCAGCAGGCGATTCACCGGTGATGAAGCTTTCTTT	CASRRFTGDEAFF
few	TRBV7-2	TRBD2	TRBJ2-2	TGTGCCAGCAGCTTAAGGGGACTAGGTAGCACCGGGGAGCTGTTTTTT	CASSLRGLGSTGELFF
few	TRBV7-8	TRBD1	TRBJ2-7	TGTGCCAGCAGCTCCCATAAACCGGGACAGGGACAGCACGAGCAGTACTTC	CASSSHKPGQGQHEQYF
few	TRBV29-1	NA	TRBJ2-2	TGCAGCGCCGTCCGGGGTAGCGGGAACACCGGGGAGCTGTTTTTT	CSAVRGSGNTGELFF
few	TRBV27	NA	TRBJ2-3	TGTGCCAGCAGTTTATCTGGGGCAGGGACCCCAGATACGCAGTATTTT	CASSLSGAGTPDTQYF
many	TRBV12-3/TRBV12-4	NA	TRBJ2-2	TGTGCCAGCAGCCTGGGCGGGGCCGTCACCGGGGAGCTGTTTTTT	CASSLGGAVTGELFF
few	TRBV21-1	NA	TRBJ1-4	TGTGCCAGCAGCCCCATCAGGCAGCTAGCAACTAATGAAAAACTGTTTTTT	CASSPIRQLATNEKLFF
many	TRBV6-1	TRBD1	TRBJ2-1	TGTGCCAGCAGTGTAGTGGCGACAGGGAATGAGCAGTTCTTC	CASSVVATGNEQFF
many	TRBV12-3/TRBV12-4	NA	TRBJ2-7	TGTGCCAGCAGTTCCCTTGGCGGCAGAAGATACGAGCAGTACTTC	CASSSLGGRRYEQYF
NA	TRBV7-2	TRBD2	TRBJ2-5	TGTGCCAGCAGCTTAGCTTACCTAGCGGGAGGACAAGAGACCCAGTACTTC	CASSLAYLAGGQETQYF
many	TRBV20-1	TRBD1	TRBJ2-7	TGCAGTGCCGAGGACAGGCTAGGGAACTCCTACGAGCAGTACTTC	CSAEDRLGNSYEQYF
few	TRBV7-3	NA	TRBJ2-5	TGTGCCAGCAGCAAAACCGGGACACCGGAAGAGACCCAGTACTTC	CASSKTGTPEETQYF
NA	TRBV27	NA	TRBJ2-1	TGTGCCAGCAATTCCGCCCGACGACTAGAAGCCTACAATGAGCAGTTCTTC	CASNSARRLEAYNEQFF
NA	TRBV10-2	NA	TRBJ2-1	TGCGCCAGCAGTGTACGGTTCAGGGAGCAGTTCTTC	CASSVRFREQFF
many	TRBV29-1	TRBD1	TRBJ2-5	TGCAGCGTTGATAGGGGGCTCAGGGAGACCCAGTACTTC	CSVDRGLRETQYF
NA	TRBV5-1	NA	TRBJ1-6	TGCGCCAGCAGCTTGACAAGCTCCTATAATTCACCCCTCCACTTT	CASSLTSSYNSPLHF
NA	TRBV5-4	TRBD1	TRBJ2-3	TGTGCCAGCAGCTCAATATGGACAGGGCTTAGCACAGATACGCAGTATTTT	CASSSIWTGLSTDTQYF
NA	TRBV10-3	TRBD1	TRBJ1-1	TGTGCCATCAGTGACGCCAGGGGGCCGGACACTGAAGCTTTCTTT	CAISDARGPDTEAFF
many	TRBV5-1	TRBD1	TRBJ2-2	TGCGCCAGCAGCTCCCAGGGGGCCGCCGGGGAGCTGTTTTTT	CASSSQGAAGELFF